The T cell receptor beta chain described here comes from a study of blood T cell repertoires in COVID-19. Libraries were prepared by immunoSEQ multiplex PCR; TCRdb keeps only in-frame clonotypes and omits some of them. The sample lists roughly 80,000 clones; 65% to 85% were seen once. V lost 3 bases to trimming and J lost 4 bases; unmatched junction nucleotides: 6. CDR1 and CDR2 from the germline V gene are LNHNV and YYDKDF (reference sequence). The CDR3 covers 15 residues. This sequence joins TRBV15 and TRBJ2-5; 9 nucleotides align to TRBD1. This TCR was sampled from a man in his fifties or sixties with active or convalescent COVID-19. Sequencing input: peripheral blood. The CDR3 is CATSRDRGAGETQYF. CDR3 nucleotides: TGTGCCACCAGCAGGGACAGGGGCGCGGGAGAGACCCAGTACTTC.